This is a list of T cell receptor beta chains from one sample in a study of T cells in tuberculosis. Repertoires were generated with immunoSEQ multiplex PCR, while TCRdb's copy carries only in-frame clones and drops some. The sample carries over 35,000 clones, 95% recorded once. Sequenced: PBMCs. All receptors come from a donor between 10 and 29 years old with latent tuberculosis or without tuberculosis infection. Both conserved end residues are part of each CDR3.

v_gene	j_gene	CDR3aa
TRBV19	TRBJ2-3	CASSSLTGLAGARDTQYF
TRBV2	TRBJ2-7	CASSTQREQYF
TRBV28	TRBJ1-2	CASSLNAGQKYGYTF
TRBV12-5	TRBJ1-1	CASELPRGSGTEAFF
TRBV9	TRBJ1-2	CASSGQPFYGYTF
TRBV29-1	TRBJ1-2	CSVLRDSHGYTF
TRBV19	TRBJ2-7	CASSIRTGVYEQYF
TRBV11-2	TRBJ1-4	CASSPRTGRGVVTNEKLFF
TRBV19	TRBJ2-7	CASSPYRGTYEQYF
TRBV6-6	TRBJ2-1	CASSRQGARLAEQFF
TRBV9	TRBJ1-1	CASSGSGQGAEAFF
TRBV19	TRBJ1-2	CASTLIDRLGNYGYTF
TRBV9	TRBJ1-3	CASSPVRPYRSSGNTIYF
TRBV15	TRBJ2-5	CATSRDARLSGGQETQYF
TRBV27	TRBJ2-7	CASSFLDSYEQYF
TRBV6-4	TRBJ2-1	CASTPAAGGYNEQFF
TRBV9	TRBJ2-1	CASSVSRDRKSNEQFF
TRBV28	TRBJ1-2	CASSRQVTNYGYTF
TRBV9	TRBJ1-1	CASSVLRTDNTEAFF
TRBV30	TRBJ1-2	CAQRRGADYGYTF
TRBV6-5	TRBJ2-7	CASSYGTQLYEQYF
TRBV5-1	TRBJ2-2	CASSAGTGGSTGELFF
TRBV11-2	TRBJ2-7	CASSREVGQGNSYEQYF
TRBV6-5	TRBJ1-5	CASSRTGYSNQPQHF
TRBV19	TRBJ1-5	CASSTPGGSENQPQHF
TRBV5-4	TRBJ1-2	CASSLAGRTGKDYGYTF
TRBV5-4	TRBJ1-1	CASSQGQRNTEAFF
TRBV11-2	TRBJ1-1	CASSPRGGTGLVRNEAFF